One and the same sample provided the 25 T cell receptor beta chains below, sequenced in a study of identical twins. TCRdb recomputed calls from the 5' RACE reads with MiXCR, one row per CDR3 protein. The sample records nearly 200,000 distinct CDR3 sequences, 15% to 20% being singletons. These data are also associated with another study on T cells expressing NK-cell markers.

Sequencing was done on a sample of CD8+ T cells sorted from blood. These TCRs come from a woman aged 18-29 years in good health.

This clonotype was found a few times. This chain links TRBV7-8 with TRBJ2-5; no firm D call. Per the germline V gene, CDR1 is SGHVS and CDR2 is FQNEAQ. The CDR3 is made up of 14 amino acids. Trimming left V 4 bases short and J 4 bases short, with 13 bases between. CDR3 sequence: CASSSRSHPETQYF. CDR3 bases: TGTGCCAGCAGCTCACGGAGCCACCCAGAGACCCAGTACTTC.

This clonotype was picked up a small number of times. The V and J genes are TRBV7-6 and TRBJ1-1, with D possibly being TRBD1 (6 bases). Trimming pared 5 bases from V and 4 bases from J, leaving 17 bases between. From germline, CDR1 is SGHVS and CDR2 FNYEAQ. The CDR3 runs 15 residues. CDR3 amino acids: CASSLTGSFRTEAFF. The CDR3, as DNA: TGTGCCAGCAGCCTAACAGGGTCCTTCCGCACTGAAGCTTTCTTT.

This clonotype was detected only a few times. The V call is TRBV4-3, the J call TRBJ1-4; 8 bases agree with TRBD1. There are 15 residues in the CDR3. V shed 4 bases, J shed 7 bases, and the junction held 8 bases outside the gene matches. Germline V CDR1 and CDR2: LGHNA, YSLEER. The CDR3 nucleotides read TGCGCCAGCAGCCGCGGGACAGGACGGGGTGAAAAACTGTTTTTT. Its protein product is CASSRGTGRGEKLFF.

This clonotype was observed a handful of times. The chain has TRBV2 and TRBJ2-6; D may be TRBD2 (6 bases). CDR1 is SNHLY and CDR2 is FYNNEI in the germline V gene. The CDR3 is 18 residues long. The V and J ends lost 7 bases and 0 bases respectively, with 19 bases between them. CDR3 sequence reads: CASTPRGGVSSGANVLTF. CDR3 bases: TGTGCCAGCACCCCGCGGGGTGGGGTAAGCTCTGGGGCCAACGTCCTGACTTTC.

This chain uses TRBV11-3 with TRBJ2-7; D may correspond to TRBD1 or TRBD2 (5 bases each). Per the germline V gene, CDR1 is SGHNT and CDR2 is YENEEA. The ends were cut back, 5 bases at V and 7 bases at J, with 18 bases in the middle. This CDR3 is built from 14 residues. The DNA of the CDR3 is TGTGCCAGCAGCCACCGGGACCGTCCCTCGGAGCAGTACTTC. Protein sequence: CASSHRDRPSEQYF.

The rearrangement joins TRBV6-5 to TRBJ2-5; D uncertain. V lost 1 base to trimming and J lost 1 base, with 4 bases between them. Looked up from germline, CDR1 is MNHEY and CDR2 is SVGAGI. The CDR3 covers 13 residues. CDR3 sequence reads: CASSYFSQETQYF. CDR3 sequence (DNA): TGTGCCAGCAGTTACTTTAGCCAAGAGACCCAGTACTTC.

This chain uses TRBV27 with TRBJ2-3, with 14 bases fitting TRBD2. The CDR3 is 16 residues long. Germline assignment: CDR1 MNHEY and CDR2 SMNVEV (reference sequence). V shed 3 bases and J 4 bases; nucleotides not matched to a gene: 3. The CDR3 spells CASSFGTSGRADTQYF. The DNA for the CDR3 is TGTGCCAGCAGTTTCGGGACTAGCGGGAGAGCAGATACGCAGTATTTT.

This rearrangement joins TRBV12-3 or TRBV12-4 to TRBJ2-3; D is ambiguous. The CDR3 runs to 16 residues. The V end was cut by 3 bases, the J end by 2 bases, with 15 bases between. As DNA, the CDR3 is TGTGCCAGCAGTTTCTGGGCAGGCTCTACCACAGATACGCAGTATTTT. This codes for CASSFWAGSTTDTQYF.

The chain links TRBV11-3 to TRBJ2-5; tentatively, D is TRBD1 (5 bases). The V and J ends lost 6 bases and 2 bases respectively, with 10 bases between them. The CDR3 is 13 amino acids. Germline V gives CDR1 SGHNT, CDR2 YENEEA. The CDR3 nucleotides are TGTGCCAGCAGATCCAGGGATCAAGAGACCCAGTACTTC. Residues: CASRSRDQETQYF.

This chain links TRBV25-1 with TRBJ2-7; TRBD2 aligns across 13 bases. The V and J ends lost 2 bases and 7 bases, in that order; junction bases with no gene match: 5. Germline CDR1 reads MGHDK; CDR2 reads SYGVNS. There are 15 residues in the CDR3. As DNA, the CDR3 is TGTGCCAGCAGTGAAATACTAGCGGGAGGGGGAGAGCAGTACTTC. Protein: CASSEILAGGGEQYF.

This clonotype has a handful of counts. The genes are TRBV20-1 and TRBJ2-1; 12 bases agree with TRBD2. Germline-derived CDR1 and CDR2 are DFQATT and SNEGSKA (reference sequence). Trimming cost V 1 base and J 8 bases; bases outside gene matches: 9. The CDR3 totals 16 residues. CDR3 in amino acids: CSARGVGTSGRHEQFF. The CDR3 coding sequence is TGCAGTGCTAGAGGGGTTGGCACTAGCGGGAGGCATGAGCAGTTCTTC.

This clonotype was detected a few times. The chain links TRBV5-1 to TRBJ2-7; D possibly corresponds to TRBD2 (6 bases). With 4 bases removed from V and 2 bases from J, the gap between germline ends came to 19 bases. Looked up from germline, CDR1 is SGHRS and CDR2 is YFSETQ. The CDR3 sequence is 16 residues long. Here the CDR3 DNA reads TGCGCCAGCAGCGGAGAGGCTGGTGGAGGGGCCTACGAGCAGTACTTC. It yields the protein CASSGEAGGGAYEQYF.

The chain is built from TRBV29-1 and TRBJ2-5; D may be TRBD2 (5 bases). The V gene's germline CDR1 is SQVTM and CDR2 ANQGSEA. CDR3 length: 14 amino acids. V was pared by 0 bases and J by 5 bases, with 13 bases between. CDR3 bases: TGCAGCGTTGAAGATCTGGCTAGCATGGAGACCCAGTACTTC. It codes for CSVEDLASMETQYF.

In this sample, this clonotype turned up a few times. The J gene is TRBJ2-2, the V gene TRBV6-1; maybe TRBD2 (6 bases). Germline CDR1 and CDR2: MNHNS and SASEGT. V lost 6 bases and J 7 bases, leaving 21 bases between the germline ends. This CDR3 has 16 residues. As DNA, the CDR3 is TGTGCCAGCAGACCCATGGGGGGAGACTATTTCGGGGAGCTGTTTTTT. This translates into CASRPMGGDYFGELFF.

In this sample, this clonotype turned up a few times. This chain uses TRBV5-1 with TRBJ2-1, with 8 positions matching TRBD2. V lost 3 bases, J lost 4 bases, and 6 bases stayed unmatched. This CDR3 has 15 residues. The germline gives CDR1 SGHRS, CDR2 YFSETQ. For the CDR3, the DNA is TGCGCCAGCAGCTCAATTAGCGGGGCGTACAATGAGCAGTTCTTC. Its protein is CASSSISGAYNEQFF.

V is TRBV7-2 and J is TRBJ2-3; D remains ambiguous. There are 14 residues in the CDR3. The germline V and J ends were trimmed by 8 bases and 0 bases, with 12 bases remaining between them. Looked up from germline, CDR1 is SGHTA and CDR2 is FQGNSA. The CDR3 DNA is TGTGCCAGCTGGTCACGGGTGAGCACAGATACGCAGTATTTT. Amino acids: CASWSRVSTDTQYF.

The chain uses TRBV9 and TRBJ2-2, with 13 bases that match TRBD2. Germline trimming cut 1 base from V and 6 bases from J; bases unmatched to any gene: 3. Germline loops: CDR1 SGDLS, CDR2 YYNGEE. The CDR3 spans 16 residues. The CDR3 reads CASSVTSGRASGELFF. CDR3 nucleotides: TGTGCCAGCAGCGTAACTAGCGGGAGGGCCTCCGGGGAGCTGTTTTTT. The full variable domain, completed using reference TRBV9 and TRBJ2-2, is DSGVTQTPKHLITATGQRVTLRCSPRSGDLSVYWYQQSLDQGLQFLIQYYNGEERAKGNILERFSAQQFPDLHSELNLSSLELGDSALYFCASSVTSGRASGELFFGEGSRLTVL.

A few counts support this clonotype. This chain uses TRBV20-1 with TRBJ2-7; 7 bases line up with TRBD1. Germline CDR1 and CDR2: DFQATT and SNEGSKA (reference sequence). The CDR3 contains 14 residues. The trim removed 3 bases at V and 2 bases at J, leaving 7 bases unmatched. The CDR3 DNA sequence: TGCAGTGCTAGCAACCGGGACAGAACCTACGAGCAGTACTTC. Protein product: CSASNRDRTYEQYF.

The CDR3 loop reads CASRGLGGASYEQYF. CDR3 in DNA: TGTGCCAGCAGAGGTTTGGGCGGGGCCTCCTACGAGCAGTACTTC. J is TRBJ2-7 and V is TRBV6-2 or TRBV6-3, with D perhaps TRBD2 (6 bases). The CDR3 is 15 amino acids. V lost 6 bases to trimming and J lost 0 bases, with 15 bases between them. Per the germline V gene, CDR1 is MNHEY and CDR2 is SVGEGT.

This clonotype was recorded a few times. The chain has TRBV5-6 and TRBJ2-2, with D perhaps TRBD1 or TRBD2 (5 bases each). The CDR3 is made up of 13 amino acids. Germline V gives CDR1 SGHDT, CDR2 YYEEEE. Trimming removed 5 bases at V and 12 bases at J, with 17 bases between. The DNA for the CDR3 is TGTGCCAGCAGTTCCGGGGCCCCGGGGAAGCTGTTTTTT. The encoded protein is CASSSGAPGKLFF.

This clonotype appeared a few times. The J gene is TRBJ2-1, the V gene TRBV5-1; D ambiguous. The V end lost 0 bases, the J end lost 12 bases, and 10 bases lay between the germline ends. The CDR3 contains 12 residues. Germline values: CDR1 SGHRS, CDR2 YFSETQ. Written as DNA, the CDR3 is TGCGCCAGCAGCTTGGTGCCGGAGTCGCAGTTCTTC. Translating gives CASSLVPESQFF. Full variable domain (missing parts from reference TRBV5-1 and TRBJ2-1): KAGVTQTPRYLIKTRGQQVTLSCSPISGHRSVSWYQQTPGQGLQFLFEYFSETQRNKGNFPGRFSGRQFSNSRSEMNVSTLELGDSALYLCASSLVPESQFFGPGTRLTVL.

Points on this clonotype: Its ends do not fully match the called genes, so a read error is possible. CDR3 nucleotide sequence: TGTGCCAGCAGCTTAGGTGACAGGGGGTACAGTGAGCAGTTCTTC. Its translation: CASSLGDRGYSEQFF. The gene calls are TRBV7-8 and TRBJ2-1; TRBD1 matches 9 bases. This CDR3 is 15 amino acids long. CDR1 is SGHVS and CDR2 is FQNEAQ in the germline V gene.

The V call is TRBV30, the J call TRBJ2-3; D might be TRBD1 (5 bases). V lost 2 bases and J lost 6, with 9 bases in between. This CDR3 is 12 amino acids long. CDR1 is GTSNPN, CDR2 SVGIG, per germline (reference sequence). The CDR3 sequence: CAWSRGGDTQYF. The CDR3 coding sequence is TGTGCCTGGAGTAGGGGTGGGGATACGCAGTATTTT.

The CDR3 region is CASSLEVRVTDTQYF. DNA of the CDR3: TGTGCCAGCAGCTTAGAGGTACGGGTCACAGATACGCAGTATTTT. V is TRBV7-9 and J is TRBJ2-3, with D unclear. Germline V gives CDR1 SEHNR, CDR2 FQNEAQ (reference sequence). The germline V and J ends were trimmed by 1 base and 2 bases, with 10 bases remaining between them. This CDR3 contains 15 residues.

This clonotype was counted between two and nine times. The V and J genes are TRBV19 and TRBJ1-4; D uncertain. Per germline, CDR1 LNHDA and CDR2 SQIVND (reference sequence). This CDR3 has 11 residues. Trimming cost V 5 bases and J 11 bases, with 9 bases left between them. Written as DNA, the CDR3 is TGTGCCAGTAGTCAACCCGGTAAACTGTTTTTT. This sequence encodes CASSQPGKLFF.